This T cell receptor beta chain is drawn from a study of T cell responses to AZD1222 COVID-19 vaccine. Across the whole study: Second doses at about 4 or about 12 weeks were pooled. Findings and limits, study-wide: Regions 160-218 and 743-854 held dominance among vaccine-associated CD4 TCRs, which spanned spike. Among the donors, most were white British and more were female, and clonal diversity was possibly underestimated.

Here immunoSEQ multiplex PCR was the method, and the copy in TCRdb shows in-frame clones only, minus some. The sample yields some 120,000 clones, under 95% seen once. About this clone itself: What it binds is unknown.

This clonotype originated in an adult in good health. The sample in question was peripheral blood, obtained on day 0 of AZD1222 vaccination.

CDR3 sequence (DNA): TGTGCCAGCAGTTCCCACGGGAAAGAGACCCAGTACTTC. It translates to CASSSHGKETQYF. The rearrangement links TRBV12-3 or TRBV12-4 to TRBJ2-5; possible D gene TRBD2, 5 bases. Trimming shortened V by 4 bases and J by 3 bases, and 9 bases separated the two germline ends. The length of the CDR3 is 13 residues.